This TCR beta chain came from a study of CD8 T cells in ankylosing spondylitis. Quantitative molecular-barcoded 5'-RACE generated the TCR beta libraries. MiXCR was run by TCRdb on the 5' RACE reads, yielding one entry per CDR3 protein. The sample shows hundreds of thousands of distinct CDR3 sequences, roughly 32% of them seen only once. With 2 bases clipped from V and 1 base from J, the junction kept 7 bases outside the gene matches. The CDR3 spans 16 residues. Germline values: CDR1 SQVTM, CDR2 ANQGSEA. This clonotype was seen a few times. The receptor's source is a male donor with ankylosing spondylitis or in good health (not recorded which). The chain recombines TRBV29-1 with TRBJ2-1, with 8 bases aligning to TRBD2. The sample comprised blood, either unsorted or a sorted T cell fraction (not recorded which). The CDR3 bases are TGCAGCGTTGAATCCAGCGGGGGCCTATCCTACAATGAGCAGTTCTTC. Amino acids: CSVESSGGLSYNEQFF.